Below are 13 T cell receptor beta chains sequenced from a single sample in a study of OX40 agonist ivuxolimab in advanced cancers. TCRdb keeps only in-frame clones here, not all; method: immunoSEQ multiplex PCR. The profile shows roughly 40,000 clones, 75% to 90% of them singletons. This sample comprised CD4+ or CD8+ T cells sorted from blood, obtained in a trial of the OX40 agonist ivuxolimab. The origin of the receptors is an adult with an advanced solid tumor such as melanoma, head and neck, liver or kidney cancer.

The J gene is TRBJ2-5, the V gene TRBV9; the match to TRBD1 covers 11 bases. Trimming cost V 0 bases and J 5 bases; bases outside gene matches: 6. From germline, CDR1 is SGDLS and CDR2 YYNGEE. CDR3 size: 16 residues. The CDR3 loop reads CASSVAGTGGRETQYF. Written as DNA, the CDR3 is TGTGCCAGCAGCGTAGCTGGGACAGGGGGGAGGGAGACCCAGTACTTC.

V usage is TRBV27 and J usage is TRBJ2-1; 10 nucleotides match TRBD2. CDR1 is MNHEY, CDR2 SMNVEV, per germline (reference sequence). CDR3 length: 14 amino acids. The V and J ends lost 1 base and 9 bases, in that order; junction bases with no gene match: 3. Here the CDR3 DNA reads TGTGCCAGCAGTTTATTAGCGGGAGGCACTGAGCAGTTCTTC. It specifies CASSLLAGGTEQFF.

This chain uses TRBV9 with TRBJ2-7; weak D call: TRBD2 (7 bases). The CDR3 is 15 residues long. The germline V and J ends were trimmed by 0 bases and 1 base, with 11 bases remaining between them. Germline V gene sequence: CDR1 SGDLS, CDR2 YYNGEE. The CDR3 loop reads CASSVGGGTSYEQYF. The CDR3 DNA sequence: TGTGCCAGCAGCGTAGGGGGGGGCACTTCCTACGAGCAGTACTTC. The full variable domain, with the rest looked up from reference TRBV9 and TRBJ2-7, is DSGVTQTPKHLITATGQRVTLRCSPRSGDLSVYWYQQSLDQGLQFLIQYYNGEERAKGNILERFSAQQFPDLHSELNLSSLELGDSALYFCASSVGGGTSYEQYFGPGTRLTVT.

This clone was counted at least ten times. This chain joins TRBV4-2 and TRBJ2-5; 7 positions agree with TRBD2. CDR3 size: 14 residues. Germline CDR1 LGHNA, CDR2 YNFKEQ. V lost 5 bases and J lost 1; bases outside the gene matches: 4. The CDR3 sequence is CASSKSGVQETQYF. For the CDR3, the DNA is TGTGCCAGCAGCAAGAGCGGGGTCCAAGAGACCCAGTACTTC.

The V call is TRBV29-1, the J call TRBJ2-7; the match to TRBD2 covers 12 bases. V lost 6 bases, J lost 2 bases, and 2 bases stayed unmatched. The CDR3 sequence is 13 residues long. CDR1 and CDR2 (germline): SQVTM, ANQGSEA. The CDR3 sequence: CSVGLAGPYEQYF. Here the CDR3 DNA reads TGCAGCGTGGGACTAGCGGGCCCCTACGAGCAGTACTTC.

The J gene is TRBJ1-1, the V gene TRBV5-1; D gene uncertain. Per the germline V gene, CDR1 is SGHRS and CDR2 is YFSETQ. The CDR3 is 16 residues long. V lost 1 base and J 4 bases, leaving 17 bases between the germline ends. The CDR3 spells CASSLTRVGSGTEAFF. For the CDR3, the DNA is TGCGCCAGCAGCTTGACGAGGGTCGGGTCCGGCACTGAAGCTTTCTTT.

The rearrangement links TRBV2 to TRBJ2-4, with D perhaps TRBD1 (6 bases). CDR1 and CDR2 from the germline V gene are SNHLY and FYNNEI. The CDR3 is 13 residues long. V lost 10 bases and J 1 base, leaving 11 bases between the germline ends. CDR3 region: CATWTEAKNIQYF. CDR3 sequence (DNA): TGTGCCACTTGGACAGAGGCCAAAAACATTCAGTACTTC.

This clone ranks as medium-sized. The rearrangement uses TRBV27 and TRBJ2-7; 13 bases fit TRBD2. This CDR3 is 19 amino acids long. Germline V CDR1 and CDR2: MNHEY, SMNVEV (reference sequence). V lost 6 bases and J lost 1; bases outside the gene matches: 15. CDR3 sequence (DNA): TGTGCCAGCAGGCGCTACCCCGGGACTAGCGGGATCGCTTCCTACGAGCAGTACTTC. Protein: CASRRYPGTSGIASYEQYF.

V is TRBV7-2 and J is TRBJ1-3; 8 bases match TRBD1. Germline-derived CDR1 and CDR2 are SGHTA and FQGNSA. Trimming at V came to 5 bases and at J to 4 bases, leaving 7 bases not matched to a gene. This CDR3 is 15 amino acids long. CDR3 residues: CASSLDRGYGNTIYF. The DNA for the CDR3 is TGTGCCAGCAGCCTAGACAGGGGTTACGGAAACACCATATATTTT.

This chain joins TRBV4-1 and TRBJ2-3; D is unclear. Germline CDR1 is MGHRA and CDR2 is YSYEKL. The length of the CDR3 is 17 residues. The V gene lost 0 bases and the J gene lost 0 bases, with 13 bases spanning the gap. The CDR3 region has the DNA TGCGCCAGCAGCCAAGACCCCCCCCGCGCTAGCACAGATACGCAGTATTTT. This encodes CASSQDPPRASTDTQYF.

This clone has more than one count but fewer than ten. CDR3 sequence (DNA): TGCGCCAGCAGCCAAAATTACAGGGGGAGCTCTGGAAACACCATATATTTT. This codes for CASSQNYRGSSGNTIYF. V usage is TRBV4-3 and J usage is TRBJ1-3; 8 bases fit TRBD1. The CDR3 runs to 17 residues. V shed 2 bases and J 0 bases; nucleotides not matched to a gene: 6. Germline CDR1 is LGHNA and CDR2 is YSLEER.

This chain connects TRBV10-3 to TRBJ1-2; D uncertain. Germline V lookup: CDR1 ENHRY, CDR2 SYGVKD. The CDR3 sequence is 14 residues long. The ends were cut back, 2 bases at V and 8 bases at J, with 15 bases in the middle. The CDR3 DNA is TGTGCCATCAGTGAGCCGAGCAGGTTGATGGGCTACACCTTC. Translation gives CAISEPSRLMGYTF.

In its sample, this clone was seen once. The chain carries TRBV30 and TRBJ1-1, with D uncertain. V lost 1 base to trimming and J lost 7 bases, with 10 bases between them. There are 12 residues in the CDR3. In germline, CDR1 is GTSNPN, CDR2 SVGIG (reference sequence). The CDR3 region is CAWSAPGIEAFF. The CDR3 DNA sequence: TGTGCCTGGAGTGCGCCGGGGATTGAAGCTTTCTTT.